This T cell receptor beta chain was documented in a study of T cell clones after liver transplantation (dated by TCRdb to between 2019 and 2020). Study-level background: ITN030ST, the source of the samples, was a randomized trial that attempted immunosuppression withdrawal within 2 years of liver transplantation. Tolerance meant complete immunosuppression withdrawal for at least one year without liver enzymes rising beyond twice the upper limit of normal. Third party-reactive TCRbeta sequences were also identified from pre-transplant MLRs to serve as an antigen-independent comparator for donor-reactive sequences. Donor-reactive T cell clones were identified using TCRbeta sequencing after a pre-transplant mixed lymphocyte reaction and were then followed in post-transplant blood. The subjects received no induction therapy and were kept on standard immunosuppression until randomization at 12-24 months post-transplant. Blood samples were collected pre-transplant, pre-randomization before withdrawal, and post-randomization after either complete withdrawal or failed withdrawal. Of the 8 liver transplant recipients making up the studied cohort, 3 were classified as tolerant and 5 as non-tolerant. Of the eight recipients, a few were HCV-positive, while the remaining recipients had been transplanted for non-autoimmune, non-viral indications. What the research found in general, with its limitations: In most of the 8 subjects, circulating donor-reactive CD4 TCRbeta sequences decreased significantly after transplant, regardless of tolerance or HCV status. The decline in donor-reactive sequences exceeded the decline in third party-reactive sequences, suggesting partial antigen-specific deletion that was unrelated to withdrawal success. Low numbers of available donor cells limited the measurable donor-reactive repertoire in two subjects. Because no allograft tissue specimens were available, donor-reactive T cells may have migrated into the graft instead of being deleted. The conclusions were considered preliminary, being limited by small, heterogeneous patient numbers and non-standardized post-transplant time points. When repertoire turnover was accounted for, significantly reduced detection of donor-reactive sequences was found in 7 of 8 subjects for CD4 and in 8 of 8 subjects for CD8.

The germline V gene (reference sequence) supplies CDR1 LNHDA and CDR2 SQIVND. The CDR3 measures 15 amino acids from cysteine to phenylalanine. The entry retains the CDR3 DNA only, 45 bases that are in frame from base 1. Trimming leaves V shorter by 3 bases and J shorter by 1 base, with the junction holding 4 bases beyond the gene matches. Unstimulated PBMCs, after thawing, were stained for CD3, CD4 and CD8 and then FACS-sorted into CD3+CD4+ and CD3+CD8+ populations. All 8 studied subjects were randomized to immunosuppression withdrawal. The Qiagen DNeasy Blood and Tissue Kit was used for genomic DNA isolation. Using immunoSEQ, frozen genomic DNA was subjected to high-throughput TCRbeta CDR3 sequencing, a process that included PCR amplification, mapping, bias correction and internal controls. As for how the authors treated the data: Productive rearrangements were kept, and unique TCRbeta sequences were defined by CDR3 nucleotide sequence plus V and J gene. For classification of a sequence as donor-reactive, at least 5-fold expansion in CFSE-low cells relative to unstimulated pre-transplant cells and a frequency of at least 0.01% were required. Minimum frequency thresholds were set for each subject on the basis of the unstimulated sample with the lowest template count, so that a detection power of at least 90% was ensured. Jensen-Shannon divergence between the top 1000 TCRbeta sequences after and before transplant was used to measure repertoire turnover. Changes in detection of donor-reactive sequences were assessed with two-sided Fisher's exact tests. TCRdb's version of the immuneACCESS table is confined to in-frame rearrangements and falls short of the full clone set. An unresolved V gene accounts for under half of the shortfall where checked; the remainder is of unknown origin. V and J calls and clone size are as listed in that table; D and trimming were resolved from the DNA. The sample table holds 50,000 to 55,000 clones, of which roughly 74% were seen once. The ten largest make up over 9.5% of the sample.

Concerning this clone: Its target antigen remains unknown. There are no base qualities to consult, and no much larger clone falls within one base.

The receptor was isolated from a human patient who received a liver transplant. Donor T cells from the graft may be present among the T cells after a transplant. This receptor chain uses TRBV19 and TRBJ2-7; TRBD1 lines up with 9 middle nucleotides. Sequencing used CD4+ T cells from blood, obtained 54 months after liver transplant. The CDR3: CASSISDRGSYEQYF. The DNA sequence follows: TGTGCCAGTAGTATCTCGGACAGGGGATCCTACGAGCAGTACTTC.